This TCR beta chain was recovered during a study of blood T cell repertoires in COVID-19. Whole-study context: The United States, Italy and Spain were the sources of the acute and convalescent COVID-19 samples.

Per the original data handling: Amplification with reference gene primers provided the estimates of nucleated cell counts. Produced via immunoSEQ multiplex PCR; TCRdb's table is partial and in-frame only. V and J calls and clone size come straight from that table; D and trimming were deduced from the DNA. The table shows more than 75,000 clones, with approximately 84% occurring only once. The germline CDR1 and CDR2 sequences are SGHNT and YYREEE (reference sequence). This CDR3 region has 16 residues. The V end was cut by 0 bases, the J end by 1 base, with 13 bases between. The sequence derives from a human donor in a cohort sampled during active COVID-19. The chain links TRBV5-4 to TRBJ1-2; D gene uncertain. Sequenced sample: peripheral blood. The CDR3 reads CASSLGANTVNYGYTF. As DNA, the CDR3 is TGTGCCAGCAGCTTGGGTGCGAACACAGTTAACTATGGCTACACCTTC.